The rows below give T cell receptor beta chains drawn from one sample of a study of blood T cell repertoires in COVID-19. Only in-frame clones appear in the TCRdb table, and some are missing; sequencing was by immunoSEQ multiplex PCR. In the table there are about 210,000 clones, about 86% of which are singletons. Sequencing was done on a sample of PBMCs or T cells enriched from blood (not recorded which). All receptors come from a woman aged 40 to 55 in a cohort exposed to, infected with or recovered from COVID-19 (not recorded which). The conserved cysteine and the conserved F or W are not part of the CDR3 here. The order of the fields is J gene, D gene, V gene, CDR3 protein. The D gene is left open where the match is weak.

J gene: TRBJ2-7
D gene: NA
V gene: TRBV24-1
CDR3 protein: ATSEPGHPYEQY

J gene: TRBJ1-1
D gene: NA
V gene: TRBV27
CDR3 protein: ASIPTGGAGTEAF

J gene: TRBJ2-7
D gene: TRBD2
V gene: TRBV4-3
CDR3 protein: ASSHTLFGTSDSYEQY

J gene: TRBJ2-5
D gene: TRBD1
V gene: TRBV19
CDR3 protein: ASSPRRDRGQETQY

J gene: TRBJ2-1
D gene: NA
V gene: TRBV11-3
CDR3 protein: ASSLGGLHDYNEQF

J gene: TRBJ1-1
D gene: NA
V gene: TRBV10-1
CDR3 protein: ASSGMNTEAF

J gene: TRBJ1-5
D gene: NA
V gene: TRBV28
CDR3 protein: ASSPGAGAAEPQH

J gene: TRBJ1-1
D gene: TRBD1
V gene: TRBV27
CDR3 protein: ASSLLGGVGTEAF

J gene: TRBJ1-2
D gene: NA
V gene: TRBV11-3
CDR3 protein: ASSPPSASSGYGYT

J gene: TRBJ2-7
D gene: NA
V gene: TRBV6-5
CDR3 protein: ASSLLRSEQY

J gene: TRBJ1-2
D gene: NA
V gene: TRBV27
CDR3 protein: ASSLGGPGNYGYT

J gene: TRBJ1-4
D gene: NA
V gene: TRBV28
CDR3 protein: ASSTVLGEADEKLF

J gene: TRBJ2-3
D gene: NA
V gene: TRBV25-1
CDR3 protein: ASSELIDTQY

J gene: TRBJ1-1
D gene: TRBD1
V gene: TRBV6-5
CDR3 protein: ASSYSRGTEAF

J gene: TRBJ1-2
D gene: TRBD1
V gene: TRBV19
CDR3 protein: ASSTPGGGLGGYT

J gene: TRBJ1-4
D gene: NA
V gene: TRBV2
CDR3 protein: ASAGTSNEKLF

J gene: TRBJ2-2
D gene: TRBD2
V gene: TRBV9
CDR3 protein: ASSPSGAGGELF

J gene: TRBJ1-3
D gene: NA
V gene: TRBV15
CDR3 protein: ATSRQGAGNTIY

J gene: TRBJ1-6
D gene: TRBD1
V gene: TRBV2
CDR3 protein: ASRKTGGGFPSSYNSPLH

J gene: TRBJ2-2
D gene: NA
V gene: TRBV6-2/TRBV6-3
CDR3 protein: ASSYSKDGAGELF

J gene: TRBJ1-6
D gene: NA
V gene: TRBV19
CDR3 protein: ASSTRRQSYNSPLH

J gene: TRBJ1-2
D gene: NA
V gene: TRBV13
CDR3 protein: ASSWDTYGYT

J gene: TRBJ2-7
D gene: NA
V gene: TRBV7-9
CDR3 protein: ASSLGDKLQY

J gene: TRBJ1-5
D gene: NA
V gene: TRBV2
CDR3 protein: ASSEGQLFGPQH

J gene: TRBJ2-3
D gene: NA
V gene: TRBV4-1
CDR3 protein: ASSQTEAVGFTDTQY

J gene: TRBJ2-1
D gene: TRBD2
V gene: TRBV4-1
CDR3 protein: ASSHGGLAGGHAYNEQF

J gene: TRBJ2-5
D gene: NA
V gene: TRBV24-1
CDR3 protein: ATSDLDRVQGETQY

J gene: TRBJ1-1
D gene: TRBD1
V gene: TRBV7-9
CDR3 protein: ASSLSTGDGPEAF

J gene: TRBJ2-1
D gene: TRBD2
V gene: TRBV7-2
CDR3 protein: ASSLSFRTSGGPNNEQF

J gene: TRBJ1-4
D gene: NA
V gene: TRBV5-1
CDR3 protein: ASRSGRGRGEKLF

J gene: TRBJ2-7
D gene: NA
V gene: TRBV12-3/TRBV12-4
CDR3 protein: ASSPSGVYEQY

J gene: TRBJ2-7
D gene: TRBD2
V gene: TRBV30
CDR3 protein: AWSSGRESSYEQY

J gene: TRBJ1-6
D gene: NA
V gene: TRBV19
CDR3 protein: ASSIERAPRSYNSPLH

J gene: TRBJ1-1
D gene: NA
V gene: TRBV19
CDR3 protein: ASSIGAAPEAF

J gene: TRBJ1-5
D gene: NA
V gene: TRBV27
CDR3 protein: ASSWQGNQPQH

J gene: TRBJ2-1
D gene: NA
V gene: TRBV6-5
CDR3 protein: ASSYSVNNEQF

J gene: TRBJ1-1
D gene: TRBD1
V gene: TRBV4-2
CDR3 protein: ASSQGSGRGWDTEAF

J gene: TRBJ1-1
D gene: NA
V gene: TRBV5-6
CDR3 protein: ASSAGLNTEAF

J gene: TRBJ2-5
D gene: NA
V gene: TRBV24-1
CDR3 protein: ATRRRGETQY

J gene: TRBJ1-2
D gene: NA
V gene: TRBV24-1
CDR3 protein: ATSDFDMAGRSGYT

J gene: TRBJ1-2
D gene: TRBD1
V gene: TRBV19
CDR3 protein: ASSGLTGGGGYT

J gene: TRBJ2-3
D gene: TRBD1
V gene: TRBV4-1
CDR3 protein: ASSQFTIYMGQGVDTQY

J gene: TRBJ1-1
D gene: TRBD1
V gene: TRBV10-3
CDR3 protein: AISRDRGLNTEAF

J gene: TRBJ1-2
D gene: NA
V gene: TRBV24-1
CDR3 protein: ATSDSDISVFGYT

J gene: TRBJ1-4
D gene: NA
V gene: TRBV11-3
CDR3 protein: ASSFSPPTGANEKLF

J gene: TRBJ2-7
D gene: TRBD2
V gene: TRBV28
CDR3 protein: ASSPGGVNEQY

J gene: TRBJ2-7
D gene: NA
V gene: TRBV7-9
CDR3 protein: ASSLMADYEQY

J gene: TRBJ1-5
D gene: NA
V gene: TRBV4-1
CDR3 protein: ASSQTDLPGRVNQPQH

J gene: TRBJ2-5
D gene: NA
V gene: TRBV19
CDR3 protein: ASSIGGEETQY

J gene: TRBJ2-1
D gene: TRBD1
V gene: TRBV2
CDR3 protein: ASRPGQGRLYSYNEQF

J gene: TRBJ2-3
D gene: TRBD1
V gene: TRBV18
CDR3 protein: ASSIRDSGTDTQY

J gene: TRBJ1-3
D gene: TRBD1
V gene: TRBV4-1
CDR3 protein: ASSQDRSAGTGNGNTIY

J gene: TRBJ1-1
D gene: TRBD1
V gene: TRBV29-1
CDR3 protein: SVTGTGMNTEAF

J gene: TRBJ1-1
D gene: TRBD1
V gene: TRBV25-1
CDR3 protein: ASSEDREMNTEAF

J gene: TRBJ2-1
D gene: TRBD2
V gene: TRBV9
CDR3 protein: ASSLAGLSYNEQF